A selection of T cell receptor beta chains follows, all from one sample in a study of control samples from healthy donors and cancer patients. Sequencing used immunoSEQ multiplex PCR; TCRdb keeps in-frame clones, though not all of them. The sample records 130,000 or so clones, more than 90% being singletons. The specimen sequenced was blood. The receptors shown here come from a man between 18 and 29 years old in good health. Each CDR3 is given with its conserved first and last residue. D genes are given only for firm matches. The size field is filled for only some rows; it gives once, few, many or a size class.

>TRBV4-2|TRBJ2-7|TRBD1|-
TGTGCCAGCAGCCAAGCCCTTAGGTCGGAACACGGGACAGGGTTTATTCATGGCTCACTTCAGGGCTTC
CASSQALRSEHGTGFIHGSLQGF
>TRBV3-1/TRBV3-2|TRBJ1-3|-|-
TGTGCCAGCAGCCACATCGGGGACTCTGGAAACACCATATATTTT
CASSHIGDSGNTIYF
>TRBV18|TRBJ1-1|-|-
TGTGCCAGCTCACGCGGGACGGGTACTGAAGCTTTCTTT
CASSRGTGTEAFF
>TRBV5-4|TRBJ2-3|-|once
TGTGCCAGCAGCCTGGGGGCAGGGATGGGTACAGATACGCAGTATTTT
CASSLGAGMGTDTQYF
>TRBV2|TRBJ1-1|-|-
TGTGCCAGCAGACTTTACACTGAAGCTTTCTTT
CASRLYTEAFF
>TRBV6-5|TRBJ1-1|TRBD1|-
TGTGCCAGCAGCTACGGACAGGGTACCACTGAAGCTTTCTTT
CASSYGQGTTEAFF
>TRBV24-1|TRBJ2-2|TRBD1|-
TGTGCCACCAGTGACCCGGGACAGGGCGACGGGGAGCTGTTTTTT
CATSDPGQGDGELFF
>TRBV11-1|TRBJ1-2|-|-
TGTGCCAGCAGCGGAGATAGTTTCGGCTACACCTTC
CASSGDSFGYTF
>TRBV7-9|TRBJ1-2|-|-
TGTGCCAGCAGCTTAGCCATCCAAACCGGGGCCAGGGGCTACACCTTC
CASSLAIQTGARGYTF
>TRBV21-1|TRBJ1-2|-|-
TGTGCCAGCACCATAAACCAGGGAACGAACTATGGCTACACCTTC
CASTINQGTNYGYTF
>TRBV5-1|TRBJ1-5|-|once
TGCGCCAGCAGCTTTCAGGTTGATCAGCCCCAGCATTTT
CASSFQVDQPQHF
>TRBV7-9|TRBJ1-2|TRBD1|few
TGTGCCAGCAGCCCGGGACAGGGGAACTATGGCTACACCTTC
CASSPGQGNYGYTF
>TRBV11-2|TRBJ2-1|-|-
TGTGCCAGCCAAGGTGACAGCCTAAACAATGAGCAGTTCTTC
CASQGDSLNNEQFF
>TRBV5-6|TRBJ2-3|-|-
TGTGCCAGCAGCTCGAATATGGGGAATGGAGATACGCAGTATTTT
CASSSNMGNGDTQYF
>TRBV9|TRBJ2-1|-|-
TGTGCCAGCACCCGTGGGTATGGGGGTTACAATGAGCAGTTCTTC
CASTRGYGGYNEQFF
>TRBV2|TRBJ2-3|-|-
TGTGCCAGCAGTTTGGGAACTAGATGGGATACGCAGTATTTT
CASSLGTRWDTQYF
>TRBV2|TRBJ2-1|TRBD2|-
TGTGCCAGCAGTCGCCTAGCGGGGGGGCACAATGAGCAGTTCTTC
CASSRLAGGHNEQFF
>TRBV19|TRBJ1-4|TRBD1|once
TGTGCCAGTAGCGGGACAGGGCTCCACGAAAAACTGTTTTTT
CASSGTGLHEKLFF
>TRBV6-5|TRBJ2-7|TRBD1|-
TGTGCCAGCAGGGGACAGGGGGTAACCTACGAGCAGTACTTC
CASRGQGVTYEQYF